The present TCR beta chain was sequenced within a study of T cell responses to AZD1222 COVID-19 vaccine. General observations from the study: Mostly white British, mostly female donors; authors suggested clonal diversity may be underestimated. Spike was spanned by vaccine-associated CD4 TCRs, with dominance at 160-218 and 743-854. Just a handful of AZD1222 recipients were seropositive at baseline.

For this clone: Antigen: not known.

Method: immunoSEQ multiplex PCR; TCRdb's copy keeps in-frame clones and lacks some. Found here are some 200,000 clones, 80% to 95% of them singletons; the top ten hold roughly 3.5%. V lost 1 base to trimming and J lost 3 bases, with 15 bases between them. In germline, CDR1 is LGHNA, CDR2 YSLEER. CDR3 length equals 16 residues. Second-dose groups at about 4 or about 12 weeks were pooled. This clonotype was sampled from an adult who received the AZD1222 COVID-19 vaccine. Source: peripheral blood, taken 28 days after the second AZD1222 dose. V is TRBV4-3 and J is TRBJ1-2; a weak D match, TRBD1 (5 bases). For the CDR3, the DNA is TGCGCCAGCAGCCAAGGCGGGAGACGGGGCGACTATGGCTACACCTTC. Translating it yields CASSQGGRRGDYGYTF.